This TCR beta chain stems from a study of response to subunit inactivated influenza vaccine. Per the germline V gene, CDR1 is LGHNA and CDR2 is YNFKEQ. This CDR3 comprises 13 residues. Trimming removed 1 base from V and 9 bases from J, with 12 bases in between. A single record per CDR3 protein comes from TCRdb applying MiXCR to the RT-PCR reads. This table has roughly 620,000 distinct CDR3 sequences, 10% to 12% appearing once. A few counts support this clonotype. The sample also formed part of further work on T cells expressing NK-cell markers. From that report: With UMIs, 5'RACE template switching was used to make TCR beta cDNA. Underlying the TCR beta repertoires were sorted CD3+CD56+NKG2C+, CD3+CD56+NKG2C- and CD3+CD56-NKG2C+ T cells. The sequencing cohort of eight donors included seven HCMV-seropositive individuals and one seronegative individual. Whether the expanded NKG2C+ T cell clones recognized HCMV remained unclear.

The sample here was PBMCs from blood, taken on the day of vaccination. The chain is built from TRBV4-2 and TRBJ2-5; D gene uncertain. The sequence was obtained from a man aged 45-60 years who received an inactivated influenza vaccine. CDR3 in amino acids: CASSQVSGGPQYF. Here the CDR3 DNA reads TGTGCCAGCAGCCAAGTTTCCGGTGGACCCCAGTACTTC.